The 18 T cell receptor beta chains below come from one sample, sequenced in a study of CD8 T cells in Susac syndrome. Random-hexamer reverse transcription was applied to about 0.5 to 1 ug RNA. TCRdb passed the immunoSEQ multiplex PCR reads through MiXCR, listing each CDR3 protein once. This table holds around 230,000 distinct CDR3 sequences, 95% found once. Sequenced sample: CD4+ T cells from PBMCs. Every receptor here comes from a human donor with multiple sclerosis.

This chain joins TRBV20-1 and TRBJ1-3; D gene unclear. The length of the CDR3 is 15 residues. The ends were cut back, 3 bases at V and 1 base at J, with 13 bases in the middle. Germline loops: CDR1 DFQATT, CDR2 SNEGSKA (reference sequence). CDR3 sequence (DNA): TGCAGTGCTAGTCCAGCGTTTACTTCTGGAAACACCATATATTTT. Residues: CSASPAFTSGNTIYF.

The CDR3 nucleotides are TGCAGTGCTGCTAGCGGGAGATTGAATGAGCAGTTCTTC. Translated: CSAASGRLNEQFF. The gene calls are TRBV20-1 and TRBJ2-1, with TRBD2 identical over 10 bases. Germline values: CDR1 DFQATT, CDR2 SNEGSKA (reference sequence). The V and J ends lost 5 bases and 7 bases, in that order; junction bases with no gene match: 5. This CDR3 spans 13 amino acids.

The V call is TRBV7-2, the J call TRBJ2-4; TRBD2 agrees at 7 bases. J lost 8 bases, V lost 1 base, and 8 bases had no gene match. The CDR3 extends over 15 amino acids. CDR1 is SGHTA and CDR2 is FQGNSA in the germline V gene. CDR3 in DNA: TGTGCCAGCAGCTTAGACGCCGGGACTAAGGACATTCAGTACTTC. Residues: CASSLDAGTKDIQYF.

The rearrangement joins TRBV2 to TRBJ2-1; TRBD2 matches at 8 bases. The V and J ends lost 6 bases and 14 bases, in that order; junction bases with no gene match: 6. The CDR3 loop spans 11 amino acids. The germline CDR1 and CDR2 sequences are SNHLY and FYNNEI. The CDR3 is CASSLGLEEFF. As DNA, the CDR3 is TGTGCCAGCAGCTTGGGACTAGAGGAGTTCTTC.

This clonotype has a single count. The rearrangement uses TRBV19 and TRBJ1-2, with 9 bases matching TRBD1. CDR3 length equals 12 residues. V trimming: 9 bases; J trimming: 7 bases; junction bases outside the gene matches: 6. In germline, CDR1 is LNHDA, CDR2 SQIVND (reference sequence). The CDR3: CASGDRARGYTF. The CDR3 nucleotides are TGTGCCAGCGGGGACAGGGCGCGTGGCTACACCTTC.

The gene calls are TRBV20-1 and TRBJ2-5, with 9 bases that match TRBD1. Germline trimming cut 3 bases from V and 4 bases from J; bases unmatched to any gene: 12. This CDR3 has 16 amino acids. Germline V gives CDR1 DFQATT, CDR2 SNEGSKA (reference sequence). The CDR3 DNA reads as TGCAGTGCTAGTCTCCCCGGGACAGGGTTGAGAGAGACCCAGTACTTC. Amino acid sequence: CSASLPGTGLRETQYF.

The rearrangement uses TRBV7-2 and TRBJ1-4, with 7 bases lining up with TRBD1. Germline trimming cut 5 bases from V and 0 bases from J; bases unmatched to any gene: 0. In germline, CDR1 is SGHTA, CDR2 FQGNSA. This CDR3 has 14 residues. The CDR3 DNA follows: TGTGCCAGCAGCGGGACAGCAACTAATGAAAAACTGTTTTTT. Its protein is CASSGTATNEKLFF.

The chain uses TRBV18 and TRBJ2-5; no clear D gene. V lost 2 bases and J 4 bases, leaving 5 bases between the germline ends. The CDR3 runs to 12 residues. Germline V gives CDR1 KGHSH, CDR2 LQKENI. The CDR3 here is CASSPYGETQYF. The CDR3 region has the DNA TGTGCCAGCTCACCATACGGAGAGACCCAGTACTTC.

This rearrangement joins TRBV4-2 to TRBJ1-2; D unresolved. The V and J ends lost 2 bases and 2 bases respectively, with 15 bases between them. The length of the CDR3 is 16 residues. The germline CDR1 and CDR2 sequences are LGHNA and YNFKEQ. CDR3 loop: CASSQPGSRLNYGYTF. CDR3 sequence (DNA): TGTGCCAGCAGCCAACCGGGTTCAAGGCTAAACTATGGCTACACCTTC.

The chain is built from TRBV5-1 and TRBJ1-5; D is unclear. V dropped 4 bases and J dropped 3 bases, with 11 bases sitting between them. Germline values: CDR1 SGHRS, CDR2 YFSETQ. CDR3 length equals 14 residues. CDR3: CASSIEGINQPQHF. CDR3 nucleotides: TGCGCCAGCAGCATTGAGGGTATCAATCAGCCCCAGCATTTT.

The chain carries TRBV29-1 and TRBJ2-3; D gene uncertain. The length of the CDR3 is 14 residues. The germline V and J ends were trimmed by 5 bases and 3 bases, with 15 bases remaining between them. Germline-derived CDR1 and CDR2 are SQVTM and ANQGSEA. CDR3 sequence: CSVSSGIWTDTQYF. The DNA for the CDR3 is TGCAGCGTTTCCTCAGGAATTTGGACAGATACGCAGTATTTT.

This sequence joins TRBV30 and TRBJ1-4, with TRBD1 as a possible D gene (5 bases). This CDR3 spans 10 amino acids. Looked up from germline, CDR1 is GTSNPN and CDR2 is SVGIG (reference sequence). V was clipped by 8 bases and J by 7 bases, with 8 bases between them. The CDR3 is CALRGEKLFF. The CDR3 DNA reads TGTGCCCTTAGGGGTGAAAAACTGTTTTTT.

The chain recombines TRBV27 with TRBJ2-6; D is ambiguous. Germline V gene lookup returns CDR1 MNHEY and CDR2 SMNVEV (reference sequence). This CDR3 region has 17 residues. The V end was cut by 6 bases, the J end by 1 base, with 16 bases between. The CDR3, as DNA: TGTGCCAGCAGCCTTGTTGCTAGGGCATCTGGGGCCAACGTCCTGACTTTC. Amino acid sequence: CASSLVARASGANVLTF.

The chain joins TRBV27 to TRBJ2-7, with TRBD1 as a possible D gene (7 bases). V was trimmed by 8 bases and J by 4 bases, leaving 15 bases between them. CDR1 and CDR2 from the germline V gene are MNHEY and SMNVEV (reference sequence). The CDR3 length is 13 residues. Here the CDR3 reads CASGRGQNYEQYF. CDR3 sequence (DNA): TGTGCCAGCGGGCGGGGACAGAATTACGAGCAGTACTTC.

This clonotype was seen only once. CDR3 coding DNA: TGTGCCAGCAGCAATACAGTCGGCGGGGAAAAACTGTTTTTT. Translated, it gives CASSNTVGGEKLFF. This chain links TRBV9 with TRBJ1-4; D not resolved. The CDR3 runs to 14 residues. V dropped 4 bases and J dropped 8 bases, with 15 bases sitting between them. Germline V CDR1 and CDR2: SGDLS, YYNGEE.

CDR3 amino acids: CASSLPTDRANTEAFF. The DNA of the CDR3 is TGTGCCAGCAGCTTACCCACCGACAGGGCGAACACTGAAGCTTTCTTT. The chain is built from TRBV5-4 and TRBJ1-1, with 7 bases identical to TRBD1. There are 16 residues in the CDR3. Germline CDR1 SGHNT, CDR2 YYREEE (reference sequence). Trimming took 2 bases from V and 1 from J; bases not matched to a gene: 8. The full variable domain, in which reference TRBV5-4 and TRBJ1-1 provide the parts outside the CDR3, is ETGVTQSPTHLIKTRGQQVTLRCSSQSGHNTVSWYQQALGQGPQFIFQYYREEENGRGNFPPRFSGLQFPNYSSELNVNALELDDSALYLCASSLPTDRANTEAFFGQGTRLTVV.

The V call is TRBV12-3 or TRBV12-4, the J call TRBJ1-1; D ambiguous. Trimming pared 10 bases from V and 0 bases from J, leaving 9 bases between. The CDR3 covers 12 residues. In nucleotides, the CDR3 is TGTGCCACAGACCGACTGAACACTGAAGCTTTCTTT. Amino acids: CATDRLNTEAFF.

The J gene is TRBJ2-1, the V gene TRBV20-1; maybe TRBD2 (6 bases). The germline CDR1 and CDR2 sequences are DFQATT and SNEGSKA (reference sequence). V lost 0 bases and J 3 bases, leaving 12 bases between the germline ends. This CDR3 is 15 amino acids long. The CDR3 protein is CSARDSGLHYNEQFF. CDR3 in DNA: TGCAGTGCTAGAGATTCGGGACTGCACTACAATGAGCAGTTCTTC.